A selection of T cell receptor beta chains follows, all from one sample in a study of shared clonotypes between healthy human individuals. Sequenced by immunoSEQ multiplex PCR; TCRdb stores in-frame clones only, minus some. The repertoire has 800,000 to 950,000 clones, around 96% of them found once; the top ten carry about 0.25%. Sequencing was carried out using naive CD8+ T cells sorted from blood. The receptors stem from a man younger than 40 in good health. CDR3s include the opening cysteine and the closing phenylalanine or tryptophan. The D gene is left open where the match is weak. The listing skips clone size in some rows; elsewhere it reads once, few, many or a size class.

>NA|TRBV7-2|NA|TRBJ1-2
CASSPGGAGYGYTF
TGTGCCAGCAGCCCCGGGGGGGCCGGCTATGGCTACACCTTC
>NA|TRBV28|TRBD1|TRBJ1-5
CATLDRAINQPQHF
TGTGCCACCCTGGACAGGGCGATCAATCAGCCCCAGCATTTT
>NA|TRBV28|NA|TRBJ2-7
CASISGSSYEQYF
TGTGCCAGCATTTCCGGTAGCTCCTACGAGCAGTACTTC
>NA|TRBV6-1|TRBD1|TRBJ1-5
CASSLDRAIGQPQHF
TGTGCCAGCAGTTTGGACAGGGCGATAGGTCAGCCCCAGCATTTT
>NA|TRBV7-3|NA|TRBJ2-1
CASSSRAGSNEQFF
TGTGCCAGCAGCTCGAGAGCGGGCTCCAATGAGCAGTTCTTC
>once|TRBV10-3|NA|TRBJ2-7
CASRGDSIYEQYF
TGTGCCTCCCGGGGGGACAGTATCTACGAGCAGTACTTC
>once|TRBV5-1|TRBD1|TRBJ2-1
CASSLTGGFADEQFF
TGCGCCAGCAGCTTGACAGGGGGCTTCGCGGATGAGCAGTTCTTC
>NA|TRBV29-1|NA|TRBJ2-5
CSVEPSGQETQYF
TGCAGCGTTGAACCGTCGGGACAAGAGACCCAGTACTTC
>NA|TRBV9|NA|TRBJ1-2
CASSAQGYYGYTF
TGTGCCAGCAGCGCACAGGGTTACTATGGCTACACCTTC
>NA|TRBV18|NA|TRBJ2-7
CASSPTRAGSYEQYF
TGTGCCAGCTCACCCACTCGGGCAGGCTCCTACGAGCAGTACTTC
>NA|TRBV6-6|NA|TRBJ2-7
CASGPPEYEQYF
TGTGCCAGCGGGCCCCCGGAGTACGAGCAGTACTTC
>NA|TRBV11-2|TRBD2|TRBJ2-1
CASSEEIAGLAANEQFF
TGTGCCAGCAGCGAAGAGATAGCGGGACTAGCGGCCAATGAGCAGTTCTTC
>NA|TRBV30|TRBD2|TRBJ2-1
CACQRENNEQFF
TGTGCCTGCCAGCGGGAAAACAATGAGCAGTTCTTC
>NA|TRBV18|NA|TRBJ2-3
CASSPPTTMDTQYF
TGTGCCAGCTCACCACCTACAACCATGGATACGCAGTATTTT
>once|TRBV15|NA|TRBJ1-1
CATSRFAGRNTEAFF
TGTGCCACCAGCAGGTTCGCTGGGAGGAACACTGAAGCTTTCTTT
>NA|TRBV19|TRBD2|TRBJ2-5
CASEVLAVPQETQYF
TGTGCCAGTGAGGTCCTAGCGGTACCCCAAGAGACCCAGTACTTC
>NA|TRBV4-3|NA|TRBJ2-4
CASSQESGPKNIQYF
TGCGCCAGCAGCCAAGAATCGGGCCCCAAAAACATTCAGTACTTC
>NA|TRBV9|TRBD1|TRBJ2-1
CASSPTGGLYQGQFF
TGTGCCAGCAGCCCCACAGGGGGCCTGTACCAAGGGCAGTTCTTC
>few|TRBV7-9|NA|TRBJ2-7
CASSFSYEQYF
TGTGCCAGCAGCTTCTCCTACGAGCAGTACTTC
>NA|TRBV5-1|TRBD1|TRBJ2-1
CASSAWDRENEQFF
TGCGCCAGCAGCGCTTGGGACAGGGAGAATGAGCAGTTCTTC
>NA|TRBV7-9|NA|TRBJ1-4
CASSFNGGPANEKLFF
TGTGCCAGCAGCTTTAACGGGGGTCCGGCTAATGAAAAACTGTTTTTT
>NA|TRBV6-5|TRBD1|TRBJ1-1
CASSSRTGTRTEAFF
TGTGCCAGCAGTTCCCGGACAGGGACGCGGACTGAAGCTTTCTTT
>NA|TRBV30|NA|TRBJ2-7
CAWSEQGYEQYF
TGTGCCTGGAGTGAGCAGGGCTACGAGCAGTACTTC
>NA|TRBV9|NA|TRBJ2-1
CASSGGLNEQFF
TGTGCCAGCAGCGGGGGGTTAAATGAGCAGTTCTTC
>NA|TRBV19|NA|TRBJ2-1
CASSLRQSASNEQFF
TGTGCCAGTAGTCTAAGACAGTCAGCCTCCAATGAGCAGTTCTTC
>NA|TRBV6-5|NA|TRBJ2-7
CASSYSGSQQYF
TGTGCCAGCAGTTACTCGGGATCGCAGCAGTACTTC
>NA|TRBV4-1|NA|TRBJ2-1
CASSQSWGGNNEQFF
TGCGCCAGCAGCCAATCCTGGGGAGGAAACAATGAGCAGTTCTTC
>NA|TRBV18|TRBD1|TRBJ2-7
CASSRDRVLDEQYF
TGTGCCAGCTCACGGGACAGGGTTCTCGACGAGCAGTACTTC
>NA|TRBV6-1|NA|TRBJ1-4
CASSAGSNYATNEKLFF
TGTGCCAGCAGTGCCGGGAGCAACTACGCAACTAATGAAAAACTGTTTTTT
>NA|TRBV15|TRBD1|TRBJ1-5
CATSRLTTGQGYNQPQHF
TGTGCCACCAGCAGGTTAACCACCGGACAGGGATACAATCAGCCCCAGCATTTT
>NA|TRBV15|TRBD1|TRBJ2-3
CATSRDRGLTDTQYF
TGTGCCACCAGCAGAGACAGGGGGCTGACAGATACGCAGTATTTT
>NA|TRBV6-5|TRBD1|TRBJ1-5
CASRGQGSQPQHF
TGTGCCAGCAGAGGACAGGGGTCTCAGCCCCAGCATTTT
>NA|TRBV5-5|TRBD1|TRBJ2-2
CASSLGQGLYTGELFF
TGTGCCAGCAGCTTAGGACAGGGACTTTACACCGGGGAGCTGTTTTTT
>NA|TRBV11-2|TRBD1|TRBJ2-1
CASSTGQGHNEQFF
TGTGCCAGCAGCACCGGACAGGGACACAATGAGCAGTTCTTC
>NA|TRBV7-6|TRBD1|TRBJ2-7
CASSRSPGQGAGEQYF
TGTGCCAGCAGCCGTTCACCGGGACAGGGGGCTGGCGAGCAGTACTTC
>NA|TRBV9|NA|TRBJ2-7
CASSQGGVAYEQYF
TGTGCCAGCAGCCAAGGCGGGGTAGCCTACGAGCAGTACTTC
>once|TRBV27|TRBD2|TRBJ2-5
CASSLGRVSRETQYF
TGTGCCAGCAGTTTGGGGAGGGTTAGCAGAGAGACCCAGTACTTC
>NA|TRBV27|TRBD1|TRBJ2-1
CASSLIFGTGDEQFF
TGTGCCAGCAGTTTAATTTTTGGGACAGGGGATGAGCAGTTCTTC
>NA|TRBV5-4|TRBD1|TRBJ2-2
CASSYTGGGELFF
TGTGCCAGCAGCTATACAGGGGGAGGGGAGCTGTTTTTT
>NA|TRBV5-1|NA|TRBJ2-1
CASSLDGAGKHNEQFF
TGCGCCAGCAGCTTGGATGGCGCGGGTAAGCACAATGAGCAGTTCTTC
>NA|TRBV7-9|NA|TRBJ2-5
CASSSGQLQETQYF
TGTGCCAGCAGCTCTGGACAGCTTCAAGAGACCCAGTACTTC
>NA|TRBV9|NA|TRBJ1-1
CASSPLTEHTEAFF
TGTGCCAGCAGCCCGTTGACGGAACACACTGAAGCTTTCTTT
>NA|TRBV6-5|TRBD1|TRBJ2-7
CASSDRDRGYEQYF
TGTGCCAGCAGTGACCGGGACAGGGGCTACGAGCAGTACTTC
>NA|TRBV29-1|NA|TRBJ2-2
CTLLAENTGELFF
TGCACCCTCTTAGCGGAGAACACCGGGGAGCTGTTTTTT
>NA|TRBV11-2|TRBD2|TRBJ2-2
CASSLRLAGRSNTGELFF
TGTGCCAGCAGCTTAAGGCTAGCGGGTCGTTCGAACACCGGGGAGCTGTTTTTT
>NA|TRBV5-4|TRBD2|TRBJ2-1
CASSSPSGSGSSYNEQFF
TGTGCCAGCAGCTCTCCTAGCGGGAGTGGGAGCTCCTACAATGAGCAGTTCTTC
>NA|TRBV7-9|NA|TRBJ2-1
CASSSTRTDEQFF
TGTGCCAGCAGCTCTACAAGAACGGATGAGCAGTTCTTC
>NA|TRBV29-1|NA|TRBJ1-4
CSVSSNEKLFF
TGCAGCGTTTCGTCCAATGAAAAACTGTTTTTT
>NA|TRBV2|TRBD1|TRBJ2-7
CASTDRVYEQYF
TGTGCCAGCACGGACAGGGTATACGAGCAGTACTTC
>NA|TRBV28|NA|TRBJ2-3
CASSTSLTSEGTDTQYF
TGTGCCAGCAGTACGTCCCTCACTAGTGAAGGCACAGATACGCAGTATTTT
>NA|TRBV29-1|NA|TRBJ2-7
CSVVSLKTGNYEQYF
TGCAGCGTTGTTTCCCTCAAGACAGGAAACTACGAGCAGTACTTC
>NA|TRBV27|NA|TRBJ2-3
CASSLLGGTDTQYF
TGTGCCAGCAGTTTGCTGGGGGGCACAGATACGCAGTATTTT
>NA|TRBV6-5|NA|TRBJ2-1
CASTPNQYNEQFF
TGTGCCAGCACCCCGAACCAATACAATGAGCAGTTCTTC
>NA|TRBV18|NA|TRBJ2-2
CASSPPPGSNTGELFF
TGTGCCAGCTCACCACCGCCCGGATCAAACACCGGGGAGCTGTTTTTT
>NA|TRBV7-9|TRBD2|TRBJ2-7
CASSLPPSGRGAYEQYF
TGTGCCAGCAGCTTACCACCTAGCGGGAGGGGGGCCTACGAGCAGTACTTC
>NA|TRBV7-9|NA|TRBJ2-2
CASSFGGYTGELFF
TGTGCCAGCAGCTTTGGGGGATACACCGGGGAGCTGTTTTTT
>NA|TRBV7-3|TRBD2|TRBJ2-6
CASSRYPGLAGGISGANVLTF
TGTGCCAGCAGCAGGTATCCTGGACTAGCGGGAGGGATCTCTGGGGCCAACGTCCTGACTTTC